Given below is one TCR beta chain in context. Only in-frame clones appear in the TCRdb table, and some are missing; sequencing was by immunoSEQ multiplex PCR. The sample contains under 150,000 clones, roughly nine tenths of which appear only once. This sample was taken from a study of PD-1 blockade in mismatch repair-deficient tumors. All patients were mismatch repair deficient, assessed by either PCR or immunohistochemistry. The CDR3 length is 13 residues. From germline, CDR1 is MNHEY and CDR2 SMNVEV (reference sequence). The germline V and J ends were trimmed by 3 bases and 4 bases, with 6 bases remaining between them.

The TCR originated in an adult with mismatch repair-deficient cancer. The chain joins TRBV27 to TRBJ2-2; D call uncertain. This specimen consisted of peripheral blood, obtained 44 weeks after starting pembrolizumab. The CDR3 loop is CASSLGATGELFF. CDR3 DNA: TGTGCCAGCAGTTTGGGCGCCACCGGGGAGCTGTTTTTT.